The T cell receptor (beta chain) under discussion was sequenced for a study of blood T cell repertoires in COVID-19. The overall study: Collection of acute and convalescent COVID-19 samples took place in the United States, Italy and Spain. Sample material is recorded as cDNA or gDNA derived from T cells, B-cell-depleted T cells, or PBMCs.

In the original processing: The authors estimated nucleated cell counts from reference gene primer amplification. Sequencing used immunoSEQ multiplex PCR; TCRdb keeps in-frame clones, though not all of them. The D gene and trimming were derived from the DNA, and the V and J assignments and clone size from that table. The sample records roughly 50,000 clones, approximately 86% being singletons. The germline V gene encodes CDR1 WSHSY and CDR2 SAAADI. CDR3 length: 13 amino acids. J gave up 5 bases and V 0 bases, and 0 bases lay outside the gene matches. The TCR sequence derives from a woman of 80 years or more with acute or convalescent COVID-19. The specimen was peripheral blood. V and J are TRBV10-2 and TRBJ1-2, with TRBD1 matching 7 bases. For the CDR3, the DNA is TGCGCCAGCAGTGAGTCGACAGGGTATGGCTACACCTTC. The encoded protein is CASSESTGYGYTF.